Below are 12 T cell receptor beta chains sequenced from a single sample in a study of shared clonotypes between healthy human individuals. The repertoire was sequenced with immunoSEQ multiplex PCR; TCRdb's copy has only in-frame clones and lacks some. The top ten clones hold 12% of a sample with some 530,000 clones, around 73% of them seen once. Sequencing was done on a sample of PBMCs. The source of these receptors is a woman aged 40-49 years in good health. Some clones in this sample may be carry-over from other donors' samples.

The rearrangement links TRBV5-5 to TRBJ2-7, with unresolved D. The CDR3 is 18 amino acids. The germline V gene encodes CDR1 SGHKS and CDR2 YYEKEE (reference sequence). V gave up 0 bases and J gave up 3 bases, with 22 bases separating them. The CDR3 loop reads CASSLEFSTGQEGYEQYF. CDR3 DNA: TGTGCCAGCAGCTTGGAGTTCTCAACGGGCCAGGAAGGCTACGAGCAGTACTTC.

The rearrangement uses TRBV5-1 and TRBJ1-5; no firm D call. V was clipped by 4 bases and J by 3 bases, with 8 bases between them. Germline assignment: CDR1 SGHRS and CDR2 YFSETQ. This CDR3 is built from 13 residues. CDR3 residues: CASSADVNQPQHF. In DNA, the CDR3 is TGCGCCAGCAGCGCGGACGTCAATCAGCCCCAGCATTTT.

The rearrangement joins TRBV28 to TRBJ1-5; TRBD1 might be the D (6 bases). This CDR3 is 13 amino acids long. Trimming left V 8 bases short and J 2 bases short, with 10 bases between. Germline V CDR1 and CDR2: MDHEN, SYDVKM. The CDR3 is CASRGAGNQPQHF. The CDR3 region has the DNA TGTGCCAGCCGGGGGGCGGGCAATCAGCCCCAGCATTTT.

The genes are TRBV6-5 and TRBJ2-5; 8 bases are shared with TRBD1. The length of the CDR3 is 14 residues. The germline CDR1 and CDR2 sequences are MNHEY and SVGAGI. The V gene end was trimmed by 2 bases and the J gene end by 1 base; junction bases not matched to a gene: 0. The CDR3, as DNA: TGTGCCAGCAGTTACGGACAGGGCCAAGAGACCCAGTACTTC. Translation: CASSYGQGQETQYF.

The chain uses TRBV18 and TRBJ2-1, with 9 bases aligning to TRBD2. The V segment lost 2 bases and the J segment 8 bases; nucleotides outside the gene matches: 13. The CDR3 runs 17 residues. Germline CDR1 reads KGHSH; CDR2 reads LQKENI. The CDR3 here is CASSPRSSGILIDEQFF. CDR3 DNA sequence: TGTGCCAGCTCACCAAGGTCTAGCGGGATCCTTATCGATGAGCAGTTCTTC.

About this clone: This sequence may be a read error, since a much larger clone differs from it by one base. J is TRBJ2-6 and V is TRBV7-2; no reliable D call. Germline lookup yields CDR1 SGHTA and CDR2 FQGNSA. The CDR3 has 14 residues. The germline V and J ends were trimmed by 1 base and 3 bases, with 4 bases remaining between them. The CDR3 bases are TGTGCCAGCAGCTTAGGTATTGGGGCCAACGTCCTGACTTTC. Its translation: CASSLGIGANVLTF.

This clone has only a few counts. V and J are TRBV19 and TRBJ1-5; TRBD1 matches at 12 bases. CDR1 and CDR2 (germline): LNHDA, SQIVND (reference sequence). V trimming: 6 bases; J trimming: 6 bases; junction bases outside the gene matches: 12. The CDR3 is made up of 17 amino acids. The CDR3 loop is CASSTLPGQGARQPQHF. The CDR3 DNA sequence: TGTGCCAGTAGCACACTACCGGGACAGGGGGCGCGTCAGCCCCAGCATTTT.

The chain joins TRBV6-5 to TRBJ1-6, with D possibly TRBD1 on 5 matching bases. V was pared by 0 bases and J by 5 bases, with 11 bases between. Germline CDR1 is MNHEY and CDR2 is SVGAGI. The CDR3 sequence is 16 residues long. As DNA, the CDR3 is TGTGCCAGCAGTTACTCGGGGCAGAAAGATAATTCACCCCTCCACTTT. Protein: CASSYSGQKDNSPLHF.

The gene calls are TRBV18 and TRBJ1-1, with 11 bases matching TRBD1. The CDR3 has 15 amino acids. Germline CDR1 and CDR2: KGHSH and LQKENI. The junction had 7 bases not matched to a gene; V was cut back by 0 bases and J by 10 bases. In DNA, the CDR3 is TGTGCCAGCTCACCACCGGTGGGGGACAGGGGGATAGCTTTCTTT. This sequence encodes CASSPPVGDRGIAFF.

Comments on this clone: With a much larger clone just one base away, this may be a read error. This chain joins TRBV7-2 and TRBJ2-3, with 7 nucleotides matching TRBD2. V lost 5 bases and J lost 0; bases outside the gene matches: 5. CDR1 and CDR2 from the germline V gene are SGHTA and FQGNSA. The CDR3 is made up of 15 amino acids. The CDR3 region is CASSRSGYSTDTQYF. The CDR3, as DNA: TGTGCCAGCAGCCGTAGCGGGTATAGCACAGATACGCAGTATTTT. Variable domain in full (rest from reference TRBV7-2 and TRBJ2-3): GAGVSQSPSNKVTEKGKDVELRCDPISGHTALYWYRQSLGQGLEFLIYFQGNSAPDKSGLPSDRFSAERTGGSVSTLTIQRTQQEDSAVYLCASSRSGYSTDTQYFGPGTRLTVL.

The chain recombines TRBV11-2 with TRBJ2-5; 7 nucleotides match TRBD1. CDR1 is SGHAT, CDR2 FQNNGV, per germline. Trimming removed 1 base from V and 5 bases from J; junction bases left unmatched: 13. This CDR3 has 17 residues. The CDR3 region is CASSLVFGQASRETQYF. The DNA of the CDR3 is TGTGCCAGCAGCTTAGTGTTTGGACAGGCAAGCCGGGAGACCCAGTACTTC.

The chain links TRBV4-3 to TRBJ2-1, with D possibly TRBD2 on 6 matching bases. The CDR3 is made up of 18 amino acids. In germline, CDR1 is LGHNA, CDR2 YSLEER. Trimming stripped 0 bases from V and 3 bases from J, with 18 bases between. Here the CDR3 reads CASSQELVVGAGYNEQFF. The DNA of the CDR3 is TGCGCCAGCAGCCAAGAATTAGTAGTGGGAGCGGGCTACAATGAGCAGTTCTTC.